This TCR beta chain originates from a study of OX40 agonist ivuxolimab in advanced cancers. Findings of the study overall: The work left the antigen specificity of expanded peripheral T cells undetermined.

TCRdb's copy holds only in-frame clones and misses some; the assay was immunoSEQ multiplex PCR. The table includes 55,000 to 70,000 clones, approximately 84% detected once. Germline CDR1 and CDR2: SGDLS and YYNGEE. V gave up 5 bases and J gave up 2 bases; unmatched junction bases: 10. This CDR3 is built from 16 residues. Worth noting for this clone: No antigen is known for it.

The chain joins TRBV9 to TRBJ2-4; 7 bases align to TRBD2. This material consisted of CD4+ or CD8+ T cells sorted from blood, taken in a trial of the OX40 agonist ivuxolimab. This receptor was identified in an adult with an advanced solid tumor such as melanoma, head and neck, liver or kidney cancer. CDR3 sequence (DNA): TGTGCCAGCAGAGGCAGGGAGGGTTGGCCCAAAAACATTCAGTACTTC. Translated, it gives CASRGREGWPKNIQYF.